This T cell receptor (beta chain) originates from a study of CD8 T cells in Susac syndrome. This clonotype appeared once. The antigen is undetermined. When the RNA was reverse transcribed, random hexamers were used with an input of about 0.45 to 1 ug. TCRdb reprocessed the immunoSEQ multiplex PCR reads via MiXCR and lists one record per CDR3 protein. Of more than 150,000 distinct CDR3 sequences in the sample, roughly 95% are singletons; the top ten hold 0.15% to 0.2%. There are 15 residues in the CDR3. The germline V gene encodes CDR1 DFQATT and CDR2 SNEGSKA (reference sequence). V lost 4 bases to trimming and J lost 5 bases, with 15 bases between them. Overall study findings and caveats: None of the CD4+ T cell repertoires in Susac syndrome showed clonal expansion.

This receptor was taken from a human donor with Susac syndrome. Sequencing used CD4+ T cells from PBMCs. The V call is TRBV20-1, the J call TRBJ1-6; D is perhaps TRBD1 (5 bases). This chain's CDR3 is CSATARRGNNSPLHF. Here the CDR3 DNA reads TGCAGTGCTACCGCTCGCCGGGGGAATAATTCACCCCTCCACTTT.